This entry lists 24 T cell receptor beta chains sequenced from one sample in a study of shared clonotypes between healthy human individuals. Assay: immunoSEQ multiplex PCR; the TCRdb copy retains only in-frame clones and omits some. The data contain millions of clones, 85% to 95% of them seen just once; the ten biggest clones take up about 1.8%. CD45RO-negative, CCR7-positively selected cells formed the naive CD8 fraction, excluding terminally differentiated effector memory CD45RA+ cells. Sequenced: naive CD8+ T cells from PBMCs. These receptor sequences come from a man between 18 and 29 years old in good health. Some clones in this sample may be carry-over from other donors' samples.

This clone occurred once. This rearrangement joins TRBV6-5 to TRBJ2-1; D call uncertain. CDR3 length: 10 residues. The germline gives CDR1 MNHEY, CDR2 SVGAGI. V lost 8 bases, J lost 7 bases, and 6 bases lay in between. The chain's CDR3 is CASFVNEQFF. CDR3 DNA sequence: TGTGCCAGCTTCGTAAATGAGCAGTTCTTC.

The chain joins TRBV13 to TRBJ2-3; a weak D match, TRBD2 (6 bases). Germline assignment: CDR1 PRHDT and CDR2 FYEKMQ (reference sequence). CDR3 length equals 18 residues. V gave up 4 bases and J gave up 3 bases, with 23 bases separating them. This CDR3 reads CASSSKGLRSTATDTQYF. In nucleotides, the CDR3 is TGTGCCAGCAGCTCCAAGGGACTGAGATCGACAGCGACAGATACGCAGTATTTT. The entire variable domain, with the rest obtained from reference TRBV13 and TRBJ2-3, is as follows: AAGVIQSPRHLIKEKRETATLKCYPIPRHDTVYWYQQGPGQDPQFLISFYEKMQSDKGSIPDRFSAQQFSDYHSELNMSSLELGDSALYFCASSSKGLRSTATDTQYFGPGTRLTVL.

The rearrangement uses TRBV6-4 and TRBJ2-1; perhaps TRBD2 as D (6 bases). The CDR3 runs to 16 residues. The germline V gene encodes CDR1 MRHNA and CDR2 SNTAGT. V was trimmed by 2 bases and J by 9 bases, leaving 20 bases between them. The CDR3 DNA follows: TGTGCCAGCAGTGACCGCGGGACTCTCATAGTCAGTGAGCAGTTCTTC. It codes for CASSDRGTLIVSEQFF.

The V call is TRBV19, the J call TRBJ1-2; D call uncertain. V dropped 5 bases and J dropped 0 bases, with 7 bases sitting between them. Germline CDR1 LNHDA, CDR2 SQIVND (reference sequence). This CDR3 has 13 amino acids. In nucleotides, the CDR3 is TGTGCCAGTAGTGTCAGGACTAACTATGGCTACACCTTC. It codes for CASSVRTNYGYTF.

The J gene is TRBJ2-1, the V gene TRBV4-3; 9 positions agree with TRBD1. This CDR3 is 17 amino acids long. Germline CDR1 LGHNA, CDR2 YSLEER. The ends lost 3 bases at V and 9 bases at J; junction bases unmatched: 15. The CDR3 coding sequence is TGCGCCAGCAGCCAGGGGACAGGGCGAACGGACAATGGTGAGCAGTTCTTC. This codes for CASSQGTGRTDNGEQFF.

The chain combines TRBV6-5 with TRBJ2-1; TRBD2 agrees at 8 bases. The CDR3 runs 15 residues. Germline CDR1 reads MNHEY; CDR2 reads SVGAGI. Trimming removed 2 bases from V and 10 bases from J; junction bases left unmatched: 10. The CDR3 DNA reads as TGTGCCAGCAGTTACGGGCTAGCGGGTGTAAGAGAGCAGTTCTTC. Translating gives CASSYGLAGVREQFF.

This clone was recorded only once. The rearrangement links TRBV15 to TRBJ2-5; no reliable D call. Germline-derived CDR1 and CDR2 are LNHNV and YYDKDF (reference sequence). The CDR3 is 14 amino acids. V shed 3 bases and J shed 5 bases, with 13 bases lying between them. The CDR3 loop reads CATSSRSVGETQYF. The CDR3 nucleotides read TGTGCCACCAGCAGCCGATCGGTAGGGGAGACCCAGTACTTC. The full variable domain, in which reference TRBV15 and TRBJ2-5 provide the parts outside the CDR3, is DAMVIQNPRYQVTQFGKPVTLSCSQTLNHNVMYWYQQKSSQAPKLLFHYYDKDFNNEADTPDNFQSRRPNTSFCFLDIRSPGLGDTAMYLCATSSRSVGETQYFGPGTRLLVL.

Remarks on this clone: This sample also contains other DNA sequences that code for the same CDR3. The genes are TRBV27 and TRBJ2-7; 9 bases are shared with TRBD1. CDR1 and CDR2 from the germline V gene are MNHEY and SMNVEV (reference sequence). The CDR3 is 13 amino acids. With 5 bases clipped from V and 4 bases from J, the junction kept 3 bases outside the gene matches. CDR3 in DNA: TGTGCCAGCAGTCTCGACAGGGGGTACGAGCAGTACTTC. Encoded protein: CASSLDRGYEQYF.

The count of this clone is one. The gene calls are TRBV19 and TRBJ1-1; 9 bases agree with TRBD1. Trimming cost V 6 bases and J 3 bases; bases outside gene matches: 8. The germline V gene has CDR1 LNHDA and CDR2 SQIVND (reference sequence). CDR3 length: 15 amino acids. CDR3 in amino acids: CASSLTRTGDTEAFF. DNA for the CDR3: TGTGCCAGTAGCCTAACGAGGACAGGGGACACTGAAGCTTTCTTT.

A note on this clone: A clone one base away is much larger, so this may be a read error. Other nucleotide sequences in the sample specify the same CDR3. The chain carries TRBV9 and TRBJ2-3; D gene uncertain. Trimming pared 3 bases from V and 6 bases from J, leaving 2 bases between. The V gene's germline CDR1 is SGDLS and CDR2 YYNGEE. The CDR3 extends over 10 amino acids. The CDR3 is CASSGDTQYF. CDR3 bases: TGTGCCAGCAGCGGTGATACGCAGTATTTT.

This clone has just a few counts. The chain uses TRBV19 and TRBJ2-2; 7 nucleotides line up with TRBD2. This CDR3 is 14 amino acids long. The junction had 11 bases not matched to a gene; V was cut back by 7 bases and J by 9 bases. The germline CDR1 and CDR2 sequences are LNHDA and SQIVND (reference sequence). The CDR3 sequence is CASTFGEGTRELFF. The CDR3 region has the DNA TGTGCCAGTACCTTCGGGGAGGGGACCCGGGAGCTGTTTTTT. The variable domain in full, completed from reference TRBV19 and TRBJ2-2, reads DGGITQSPKYLFRKEGQNVTLSCEQNLNHDAMYWYRQDPGQGLRLIYYSQIVNDFQKGDIAEGYSVSREKKESFPLTVTSAQKNPTAFYLCASTFGEGTRELFFGEGSRLTVL.

The chain uses TRBV19 and TRBJ1-4; tentatively, D is TRBD1 (5 bases). The V and J ends lost 7 bases and 1 base respectively, with 10 bases between them. Germline assignment: CDR1 LNHDA and CDR2 SQIVND (reference sequence). The CDR3 extends over 14 amino acids. DNA for the CDR3: TGTGCCAGTAACTTGGACATAACTAATGAAAAACTGTTTTTT. Translating gives CASNLDITNEKLFF.

This chain uses TRBV29-1 with TRBJ2-5, with 13 bases fitting TRBD2. V shed 7 bases, J shed 13 bases, and the junction held 6 bases outside the gene matches. Germline CDR1 SQVTM, CDR2 ANQGSEA. The CDR3 totals 11 residues. CDR3 sequence (DNA): TGCAGCGCAAGACTAGCGGGGGGATGGTACTTC. It codes for CSARLAGGWYF.

The chain joins TRBV7-8 to TRBJ2-1; D call uncertain. The CDR3 runs to 15 residues. The germline V gene has CDR1 SGHVS and CDR2 FQNEAQ. V lost 2 bases and J lost 0, with 8 bases in between. Here the CDR3 DNA reads TGTGCCAGCAGCTTATACGGAGACTCCTACAATGAGCAGTTCTTC. Protein: CASSLYGDSYNEQFF. The whole variable domain, remainder taken from reference TRBV7-8 and TRBJ2-1, is GAGVSQSPRYKVAKRGQDVALRCDPISGHVSLFWYQQALGQGPEFLTYFQNEAQLDKSGLPSDRFFAERPEGSVSTLKIQRTQQEDSAVYLCASSLYGDSYNEQFFGPGTRLTVL.

J is TRBJ2-7 and V is TRBV27; 9 nucleotides line up with TRBD1. Germline CDR1 is MNHEY and CDR2 is SMNVEV (reference sequence). The CDR3 has 14 residues. J lost 6 bases, V lost 1 base, and 4 bases had no gene match. This CDR3 reads CASSLYRGQAEQYF. The DNA for the CDR3 is TGTGCCAGCAGTTTATACAGGGGGCAGGCCGAGCAGTACTTC.

This sequence joins TRBV7-6 and TRBJ2-7, with D perhaps assigned TRBD1 or TRBD2 (6 bases each). CDR3 length: 15 residues. Germline loops: CDR1 SGHVS, CDR2 FNYEAQ. Trimming stripped 5 bases from V and 5 bases from J, with 19 bases between. The CDR3 DNA is TGTGCCAGCAGCCGCTTACTTTCGGGGGCAGACGAGCAGTACTTC. Protein: CASSRLLSGADEQYF.

This chain joins TRBV5-6 and TRBJ2-7, with 7 bases fitting TRBD1. CDR1 and CDR2 (germline): SGHDT, YYEEEE. V trimming: 1 base; J trimming: 3 bases; junction bases outside the gene matches: 4. CDR3 length equals 14 residues. CDR3 in DNA: TGTGCCAGCAGCTTGTGGCCAGGGGGCTACGAGCAGTACTTC. It translates to CASSLWPGGYEQYF. Using reference TRBV5-6 and TRBJ2-7 for the parts outside the CDR3, the full variable domain is DAGVTQSPTHLIKTRGQQVTLRCSPKSGHDTVSWYQQALGQGPQFIFQYYEEEERQRGNFPDRFSGHQFPNYSSELNVNALLLGDSALYLCASSLWPGGYEQYFGPGTRLTVT.

The chain has TRBV7-8 and TRBJ1-2, with D unclear. The CDR3 is 15 amino acids. V dropped 5 bases and J dropped 2 bases, with 15 bases sitting between them. From germline, CDR1 is SGHVS and CDR2 FQNEAQ. Written as DNA, the CDR3 is TGTGCCAGCAGCACCCTAGGCGTACGGAACTATGGCTACACCTTC. Amino acid sequence: CASSTLGVRNYGYTF.

With regard to this clone: This same CDR3 is encoded by further DNA sequences in the sample. The chain couples TRBV19 to TRBJ1-2; D not resolved. Between the trimmed V and J ends, which lost 5 bases and 3 bases, there was a span of 7 bases. CDR3 length: 12 residues. Germline loops: CDR1 LNHDA, CDR2 SQIVND (reference sequence). CDR3 residues: CASSGSYYGYTF. CDR3 DNA sequence: TGTGCCAGTAGTGGATCATACTATGGCTACACCTTC.

A remark on this clone: This same CDR3 is encoded by further DNA sequences in the sample. This chain connects TRBV27 to TRBJ1-1; weak D call: TRBD1 (6 bases). Germline CDR1 MNHEY, CDR2 SMNVEV (reference sequence). Trimming cost V 0 bases and J 2 bases, with 7 bases left between them. This CDR3 has 14 residues. The CDR3 reads CASSLSGANTEAFF. CDR3 DNA: TGTGCCAGCAGTTTATCGGGGGCTAACACTGAAGCTTTCTTT.

This chain connects TRBV9 to TRBJ1-1; 7 positions match TRBD1. The CDR3 spans 13 residues. J was trimmed by 3 bases and V by 5 bases; bases with no gene match: 4. Germline lookup yields CDR1 SGDLS and CDR2 YYNGEE. CDR3 nucleotides: TGTGCCAGCAGAGGGGACAGCGACACTGAAGCTTTCTTT. Translated: CASRGDSDTEAFF.

V gene TRBV4-3 combines with J gene TRBJ1-2, with a weak D call TRBD1 (5 bases). The ends were cut back, 0 bases at V and 0 bases at J, with 20 bases in the middle. The CDR3 length is 19 residues. Per germline, CDR1 LGHNA and CDR2 YSLEER. The CDR3 reads CASSQDILVETATNYGYTF. The CDR3 DNA follows: TGCGCCAGCAGCCAAGATATATTAGTGGAGACAGCAACTAACTATGGCTACACCTTC.

This clone occurred once. CDR3 in DNA: TGTGCCAGTAGTATCGCTCCGGCGGTTACTAATGAAAAACTGTTTTTT. Translating gives CASSIAPAVTNEKLFF. The chain carries TRBV19 and TRBJ1-4; D gene uncertain. Trimming cost V 3 bases and J 2 bases, with 13 bases left between them. The CDR3 length is 16 residues. The germline gives CDR1 LNHDA, CDR2 SQIVND (reference sequence).

This rearrangement joins TRBV5-4 to TRBJ2-1, with D maybe TRBD2 (6 bases). The CDR3 contains 16 residues. V was trimmed by 2 bases and J by 1 base, leaving 13 bases between them. Germline CDR1 is SGHNT and CDR2 is YYREEE (reference sequence). Here the CDR3 reads CASSLMLGGSYNEQFF. The DNA of the CDR3 is TGTGCCAGCAGCTTAATGCTCGGGGGATCCTACAATGAGCAGTTCTTC.